The 8 T cell receptor beta chains below were found in one sample sequenced in a study of beta chain features in type 1 diabetes (dated by TCRdb to the late 2010s). Receptor amplification or capture employed the immunoSEQ multiplex PCR assay. The High Capacity cDNA Reverse Transcription Kit was used to reverse transcribe all of the isolated RNA, meaning that expressed TCRB transcripts were what got sequenced. Held by TCRdb, this immuneACCESS table contains in-frame sequences only and omits some clones. Under half of the omission traces to an unresolved V gene where checked; the cause of the rest is unknown. The sample yields 430,000 or so clones; about an eighth were counted once. The ten largest clones add up to roughly 0.046% of the sample. The sequenced material came from naive CD4+ T cells from blood. The cell subset or site label of this sample denotes: true naive CD4+ T cells. All receptors come from a woman aged 18-29 years in good health.

This clone was observed at least ten times. Other DNA sequences within the sample encode an identical CDR3. The chain uses TRBV14 and TRBJ2-7; weak D call: TRBD2 (5 bases). Trimming stripped 1 base from V and 5 bases from J, with 18 bases between. This CDR3 has 16 residues. Germline CDR1 and CDR2: SGHDN and FVKESK. The CDR3 region has the DNA TGTGCCAGCAGCCAAGCTCGGACCGCGTTGAGGGACGAGCAGTACTTC. Its translation: CASSQARTALRDEQYF.

This clone was observed a handful of times. The chain uses TRBV7-6 and TRBJ2-7; no clear D gene. The V end lost 5 bases, the J end lost 12 bases, and 8 bases lay between the germline ends. The CDR3 is 9 amino acids. The V gene's germline CDR1 is SGHVS and CDR2 FNYEAQ. CDR3 region: CASSLLPYF. The CDR3 coding sequence is TGTGCCAGCAGCCTTTTGCCGTACTTC.

The chain carries TRBV12-5 and TRBJ1-1; 9 bases fit TRBD1. Germline assignment: CDR1 LGHNT and CDR2 FRNRAP. The CDR3 covers 13 residues. Trimming removed 2 bases from V and 8 bases from J; junction bases left unmatched: 3. CDR3 sequence (DNA): TGTGCTAGTGGTTTGTGGGACAGGGCGGAAGCTTTCTTT. Residues: CASGLWDRAEAFF. The full variable domain, its missing parts supplied by reference TRBV12-5 and TRBJ1-1, is DARVTQTPRHKVTEMGQEVTMRCQPILGHNTVFWYRQTMMQGLELLAYFRNRAPLDDSGMPKDRFSAEMPDATLATLKIQPSEPRDSAVYFCASGLWDRAEAFFGQGTRLTVV.

The chain combines TRBV28 with TRBJ1-4; 9 bases map to TRBD1. CDR1 is MDHEN, CDR2 SYDVKM, per germline. The CDR3 is 14 amino acids. V shed 6 bases and J 7 bases; nucleotides not matched to a gene: 6. CDR3 region: CASRKQGAGEKLFF. CDR3 nucleotides: TGTGCCAGCAGGAAACAGGGGGCCGGTGAAAAACTGTTTTTT.

This clone was observed a handful of times. This CDR3 reads CATSRALASGGNTDTQYF. CDR3 sequence (DNA): TGTGCCACCAGCAGAGCGCTGGCTAGCGGGGGGAACACAGATACGCAGTATTTT. The rearrangement uses TRBV15 and TRBJ2-3; TRBD2 matches at 11 bases. The CDR3 has 18 amino acids. V trimming: 1 base; J trimming: 2 bases; junction bases outside the gene matches: 8. Per the germline V gene, CDR1 is LNHNV and CDR2 is YYDKDF (reference sequence).

The table lists this clone with a few counts. The gene calls are TRBV10-3 and TRBJ2-3, with 10 bases fitting TRBD2. This CDR3 has 17 amino acids. Looked up from germline, CDR1 is ENHRY and CDR2 is SYGVKD. V lost 6 bases and J lost 0; bases outside the gene matches: 9. Here the CDR3 reads CAIRPAGTSASTDTQYF. CDR3 nucleotide sequence: TGTGCCATCAGGCCCGCCGGGACTAGCGCGAGCACAGATACGCAGTATTTT.

This clone was counted between two and nine times. The chain combines TRBV4-2 with TRBJ2-1, with 10 bases fitting TRBD1. This CDR3 comprises 14 residues. Germline lookup yields CDR1 LGHNA and CDR2 YNFKEQ. V lost 4 bases and J lost 8; bases outside the gene matches: 5. CDR3 sequence reads: CASSLTGQGDEQFF. For the CDR3, the DNA is TGTGCCAGCAGCCTGACCGGACAGGGGGATGAGCAGTTCTTC.

As for this clone: Other DNA sequences in the same sample also yield this CDR3. The chain has TRBV29-1 and TRBJ2-5, with D perhaps assigned TRBD1 or TRBD2 (5 bases each). V was shortened by 6 bases and J by 1 base, with 12 bases between the two germline ends. Germline lookup yields CDR1 SQVTM and CDR2 ANQGSEA. The CDR3 length is 13 residues. CDR3 sequence: CSVTGTAQETQYF. In DNA form, the CDR3 reads TGCAGCGTCACCGGGACGGCCCAAGAGACCCAGTACTTC.